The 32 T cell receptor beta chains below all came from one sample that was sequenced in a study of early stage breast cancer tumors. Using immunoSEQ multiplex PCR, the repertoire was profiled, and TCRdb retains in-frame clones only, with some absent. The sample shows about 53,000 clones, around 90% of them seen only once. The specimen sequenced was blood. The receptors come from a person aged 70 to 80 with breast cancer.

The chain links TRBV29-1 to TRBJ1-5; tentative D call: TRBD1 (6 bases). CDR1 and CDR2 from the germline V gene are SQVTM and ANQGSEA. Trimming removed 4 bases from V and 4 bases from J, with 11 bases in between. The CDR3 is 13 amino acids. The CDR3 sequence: CSVAGGWNQPQHF. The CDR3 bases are TGCAGCGTTGCGGGGGGCTGGAATCAGCCCCAGCATTTT.

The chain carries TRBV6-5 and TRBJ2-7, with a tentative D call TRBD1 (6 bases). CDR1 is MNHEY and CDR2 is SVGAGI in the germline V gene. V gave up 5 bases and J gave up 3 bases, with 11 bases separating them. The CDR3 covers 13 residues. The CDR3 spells CASSGIQGYEQYF. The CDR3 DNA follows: TGTGCCAGCAGTGGAATACAGGGCTACGAGCAGTACTTC.

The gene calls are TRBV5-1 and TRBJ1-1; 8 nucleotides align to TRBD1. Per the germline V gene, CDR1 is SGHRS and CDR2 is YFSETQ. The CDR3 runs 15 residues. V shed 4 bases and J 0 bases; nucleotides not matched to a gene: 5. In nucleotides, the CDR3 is TGCGCCAGCAGCCCTCGACAGGGGTTGAACACTGAAGCTTTCTTT. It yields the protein CASSPRQGLNTEAFF.

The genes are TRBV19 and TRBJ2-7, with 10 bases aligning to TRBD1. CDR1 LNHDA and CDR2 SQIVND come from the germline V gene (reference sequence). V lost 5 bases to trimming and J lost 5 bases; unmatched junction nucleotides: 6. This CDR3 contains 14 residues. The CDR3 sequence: CASSPRQGADEQYF. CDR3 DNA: TGTGCCAGTAGTCCACGACAGGGGGCGGACGAGCAGTACTTC.

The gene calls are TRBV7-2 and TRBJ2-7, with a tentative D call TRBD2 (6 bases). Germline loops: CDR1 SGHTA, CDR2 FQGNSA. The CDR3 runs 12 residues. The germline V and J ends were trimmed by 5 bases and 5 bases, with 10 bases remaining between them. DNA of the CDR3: TGTGCCAGCAGCACGGGACTCCACGAGCAGTACTTC. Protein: CASSTGLHEQYF.

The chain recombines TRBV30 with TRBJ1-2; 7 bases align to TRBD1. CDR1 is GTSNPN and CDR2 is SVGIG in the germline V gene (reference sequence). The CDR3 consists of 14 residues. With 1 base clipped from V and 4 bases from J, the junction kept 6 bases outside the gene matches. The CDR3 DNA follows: TGTGCCTGGAGTGACAGGGGATTGTCCTATGGCTACACCTTC. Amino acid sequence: CAWSDRGLSYGYTF. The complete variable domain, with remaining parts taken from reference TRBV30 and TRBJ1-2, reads SQTIHQWPATLVQPVGSPLSLECTVEGTSNPNLYWYRQAAGRGLQLLFYSVGIGQISSEVPQNLSASRPQDRQFILSSKKLLLSDSGFYLCAWSDRGLSYGYTFGSGTRLTVV.

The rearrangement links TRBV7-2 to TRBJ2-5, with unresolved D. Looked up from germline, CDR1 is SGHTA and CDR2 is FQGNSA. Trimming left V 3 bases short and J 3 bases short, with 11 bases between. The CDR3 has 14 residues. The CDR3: CASSLNGWKETQYF. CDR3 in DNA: TGTGCCAGCAGCTTGAACGGGTGGAAAGAGACCCAGTACTTC.

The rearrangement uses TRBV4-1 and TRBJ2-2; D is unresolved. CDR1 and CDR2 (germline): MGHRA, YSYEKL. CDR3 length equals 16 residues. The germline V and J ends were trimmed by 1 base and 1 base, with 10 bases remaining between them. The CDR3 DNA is TGCGCCAGCAGCCAAGGGCGGCTAGTGAACACCGGGGAGCTGTTTTTT. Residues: CASSQGRLVNTGELFF.

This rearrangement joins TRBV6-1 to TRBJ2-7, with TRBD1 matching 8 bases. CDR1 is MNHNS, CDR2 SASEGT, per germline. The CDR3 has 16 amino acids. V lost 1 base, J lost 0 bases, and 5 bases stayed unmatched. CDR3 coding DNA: TGTGCCAGCAGTGAAGGCTGGACAGGGAACTCCTACGAGCAGTACTTC. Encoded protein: CASSEGWTGNSYEQYF.

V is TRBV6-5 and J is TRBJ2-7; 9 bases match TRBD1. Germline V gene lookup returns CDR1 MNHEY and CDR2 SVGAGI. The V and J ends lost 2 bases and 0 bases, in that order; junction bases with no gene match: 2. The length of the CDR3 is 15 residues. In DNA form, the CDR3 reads TGTGCCAGCAGTTACCAGGGACAGGGCTCCTACGAGCAGTACTTC. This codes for CASSYQGQGSYEQYF.

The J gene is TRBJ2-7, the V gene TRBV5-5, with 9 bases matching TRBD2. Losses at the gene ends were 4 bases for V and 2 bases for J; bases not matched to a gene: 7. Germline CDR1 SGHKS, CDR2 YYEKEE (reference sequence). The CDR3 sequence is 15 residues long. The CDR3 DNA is TGTGCCAGCAGCCCGGCTAGCGGGACCCCCTACGAGCAGTACTTC. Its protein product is CASSPASGTPYEQYF.

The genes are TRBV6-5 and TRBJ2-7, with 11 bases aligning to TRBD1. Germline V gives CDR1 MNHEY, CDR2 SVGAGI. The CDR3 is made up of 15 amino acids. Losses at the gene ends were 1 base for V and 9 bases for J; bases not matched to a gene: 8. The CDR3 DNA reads TGTGCCAGCAGTTACTATGGACAGGGGGCGTCAGGGCAGTACTTC. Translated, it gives CASSYYGQGASGQYF.

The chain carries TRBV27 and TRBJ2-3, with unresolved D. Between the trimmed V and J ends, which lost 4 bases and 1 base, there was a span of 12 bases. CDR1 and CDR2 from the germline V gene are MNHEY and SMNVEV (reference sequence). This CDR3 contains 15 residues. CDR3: CASSSFSSGTDTQYF. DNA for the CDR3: TGTGCCAGCAGTTCCTTCTCGTCAGGCACAGATACGCAGTATTTT.

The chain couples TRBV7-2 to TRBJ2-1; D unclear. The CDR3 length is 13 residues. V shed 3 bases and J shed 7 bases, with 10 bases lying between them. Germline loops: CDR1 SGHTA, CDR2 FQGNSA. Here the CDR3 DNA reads TGTGCCAGCAGCTTGCGAGCTTCGAATGAGCAGTTCTTC. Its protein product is CASSLRASNEQFF.

The CDR3 spells CASSVSDLGGNTEAFF. CDR3 nucleotide sequence: TGTGCCAGCAGCGTGTCGGACTTGGGGGGTAACACTGAAGCTTTCTTT. The chain employs TRBV5-4 and TRBJ1-1, with D possibly being TRBD1 (5 bases). Trimming shortened V by 4 bases and J by 2 bases, and 18 bases separated the two germline ends. The CDR3 is 16 amino acids. CDR1 and CDR2 from the germline V gene are SGHNT and YYREEE (reference sequence).

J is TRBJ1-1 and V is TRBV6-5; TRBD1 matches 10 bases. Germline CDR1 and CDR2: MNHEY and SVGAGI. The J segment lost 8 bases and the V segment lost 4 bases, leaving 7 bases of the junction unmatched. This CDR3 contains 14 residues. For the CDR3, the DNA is TGTGCCAGCAGTTGGACAGGGGGATCCGACGAAGCTTTCTTT. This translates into CASSWTGGSDEAFF.

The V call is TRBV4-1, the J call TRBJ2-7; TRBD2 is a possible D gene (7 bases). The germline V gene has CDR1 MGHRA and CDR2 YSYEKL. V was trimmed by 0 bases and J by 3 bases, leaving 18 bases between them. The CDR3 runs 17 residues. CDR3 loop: CASSQEGGGHRYYEQYF. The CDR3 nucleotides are TGCGCCAGCAGCCAAGAGGGCGGGGGCCATAGGTACTACGAGCAGTACTTC.

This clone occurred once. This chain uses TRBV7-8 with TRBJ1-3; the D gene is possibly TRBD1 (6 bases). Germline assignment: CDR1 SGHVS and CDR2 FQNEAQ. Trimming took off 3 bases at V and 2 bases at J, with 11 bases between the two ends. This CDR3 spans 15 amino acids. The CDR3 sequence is CASSFLQGTGNTIYF. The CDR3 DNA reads TGTGCCAGCAGCTTTCTACAGGGAACTGGAAACACCATATATTTT.

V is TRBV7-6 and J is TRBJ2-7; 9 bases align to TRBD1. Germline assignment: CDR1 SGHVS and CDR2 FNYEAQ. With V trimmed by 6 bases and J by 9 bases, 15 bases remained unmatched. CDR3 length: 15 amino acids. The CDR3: CASSDLGTGPLGQYF. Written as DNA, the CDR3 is TGTGCCAGCAGTGACCTGGGGACAGGGCCCCTCGGGCAGTACTTC.

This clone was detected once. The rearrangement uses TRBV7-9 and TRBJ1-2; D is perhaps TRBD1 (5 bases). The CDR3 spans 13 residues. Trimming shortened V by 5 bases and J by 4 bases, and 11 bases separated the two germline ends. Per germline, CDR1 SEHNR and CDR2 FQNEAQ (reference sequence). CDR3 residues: CASSPEQAYGYTF. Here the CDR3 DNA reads TGTGCCAGCAGCCCAGAACAGGCCTATGGCTACACCTTC. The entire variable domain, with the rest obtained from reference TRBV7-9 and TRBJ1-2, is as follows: DTGVSQNPRHKITKRGQNVTFRCDPISEHNRLYWYRQTLGQGPEFLTYFQNEAQLEKSRLLSDRFSAERPKGSFSTLEIQRTEQGDSAMYLCASSPEQAYGYTFGSGTRLTVV.

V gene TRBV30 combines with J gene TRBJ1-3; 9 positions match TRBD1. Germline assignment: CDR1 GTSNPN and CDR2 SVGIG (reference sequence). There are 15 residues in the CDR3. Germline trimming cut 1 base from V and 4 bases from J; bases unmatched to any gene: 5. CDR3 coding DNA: TGTGCCTGGAGTGAAGGACAGGGGTGGGGAAACACCATATATTTT. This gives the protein CAWSEGQGWGNTIYF.

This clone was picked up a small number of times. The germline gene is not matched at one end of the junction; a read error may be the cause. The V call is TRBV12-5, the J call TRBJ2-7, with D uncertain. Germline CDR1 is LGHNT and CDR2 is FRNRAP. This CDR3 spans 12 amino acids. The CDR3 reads CASGLGRHPTDF. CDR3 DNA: TGTGCTAGTGGTTTGGGCCGACACCCTACGGACTTC. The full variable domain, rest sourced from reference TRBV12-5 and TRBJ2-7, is DARVTQTPRHKVTEMGQEVTMRCQPILGHNTVFWYRQTMMQGLELLAYFRNRAPLDDSGMPKDRFSAEMPDATLATLKIQPSEPRDSAVYFCASGLGRHPTDFGPGTRLTVT.

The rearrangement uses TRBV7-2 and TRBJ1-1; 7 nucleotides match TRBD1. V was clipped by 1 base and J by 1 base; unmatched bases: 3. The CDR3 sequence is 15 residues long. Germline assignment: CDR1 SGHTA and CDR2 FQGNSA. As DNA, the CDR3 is TGTGCCAGCAGCTTAGTAGGGGGCCGGAACACTGAAGCTTTCTTT. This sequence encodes CASSLVGGRNTEAFF.

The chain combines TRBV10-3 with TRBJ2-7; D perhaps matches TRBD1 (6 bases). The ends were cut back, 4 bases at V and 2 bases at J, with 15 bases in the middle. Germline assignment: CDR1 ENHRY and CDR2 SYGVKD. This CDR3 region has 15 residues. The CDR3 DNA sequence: TGTGCCATCAGTGGGGACACCTCTAAGCCCTACGAGCAGTACTTC. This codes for CAISGDTSKPYEQYF.

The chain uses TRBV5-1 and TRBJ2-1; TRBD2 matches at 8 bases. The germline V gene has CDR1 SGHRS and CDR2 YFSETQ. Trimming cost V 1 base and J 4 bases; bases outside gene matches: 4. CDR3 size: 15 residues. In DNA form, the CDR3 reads TGCGCCAGCAGCTTGTCTAGCGGGCATTACAATGAGCAGTTCTTC. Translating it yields CASSLSSGHYNEQFF.

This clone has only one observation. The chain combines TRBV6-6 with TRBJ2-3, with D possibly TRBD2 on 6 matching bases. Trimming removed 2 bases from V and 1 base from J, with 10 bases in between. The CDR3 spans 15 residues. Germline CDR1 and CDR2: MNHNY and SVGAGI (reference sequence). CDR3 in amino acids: CASSYEASGTDTQYF. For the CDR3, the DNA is TGTGCCAGCAGTTACGAGGCTAGCGGCACAGATACGCAGTATTTT.

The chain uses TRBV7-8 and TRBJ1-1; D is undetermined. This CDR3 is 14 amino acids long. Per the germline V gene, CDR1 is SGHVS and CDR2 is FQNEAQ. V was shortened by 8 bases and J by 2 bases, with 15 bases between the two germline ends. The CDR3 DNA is TGTGCCAGCGCCCTCTCGGAGTTCAACACTGAAGCTTTCTTT. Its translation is CASALSEFNTEAFF.

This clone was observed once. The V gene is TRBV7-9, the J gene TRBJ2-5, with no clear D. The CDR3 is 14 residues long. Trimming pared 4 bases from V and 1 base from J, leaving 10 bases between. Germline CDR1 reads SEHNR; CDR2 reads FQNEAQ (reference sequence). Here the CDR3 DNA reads TGTGCCAGCAGCTACTCGCTTCTCCAAGAGACCCAGTACTTC. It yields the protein CASSYSLLQETQYF. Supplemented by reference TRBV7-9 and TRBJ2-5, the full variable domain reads DTGVSQNPRHKITKRGQNVTFRCDPISEHNRLYWYRQTLGQGPEFLTYFQNEAQLEKSRLLSDRFSAERPKGSFSTLEIQRTEQGDSAMYLCASSYSLLQETQYFGPGTRLLVL.

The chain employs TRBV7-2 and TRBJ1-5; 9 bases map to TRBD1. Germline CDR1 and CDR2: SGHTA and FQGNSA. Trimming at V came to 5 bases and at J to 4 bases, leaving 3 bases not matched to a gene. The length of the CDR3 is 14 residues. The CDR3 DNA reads TGTGCCAGCAGCCCCGGACAGGGGAATCAGCCCCAGCATTTT. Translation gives CASSPGQGNQPQHF.

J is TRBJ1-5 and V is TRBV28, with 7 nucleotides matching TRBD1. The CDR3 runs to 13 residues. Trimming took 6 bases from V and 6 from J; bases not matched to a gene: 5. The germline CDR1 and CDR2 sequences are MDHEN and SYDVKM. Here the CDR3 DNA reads TGTGCCAGCAGCCCCACAGGGGTTCAGCCCCAGCATTTT. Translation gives CASSPTGVQPQHF.

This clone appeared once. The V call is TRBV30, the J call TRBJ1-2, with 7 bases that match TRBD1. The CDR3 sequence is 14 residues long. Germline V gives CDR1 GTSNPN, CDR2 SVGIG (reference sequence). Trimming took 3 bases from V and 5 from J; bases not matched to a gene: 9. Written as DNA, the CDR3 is TGTGCCTGGAGCTTCGACAGGGAAATTTATGGCTACACCTTC. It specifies CAWSFDREIYGYTF.

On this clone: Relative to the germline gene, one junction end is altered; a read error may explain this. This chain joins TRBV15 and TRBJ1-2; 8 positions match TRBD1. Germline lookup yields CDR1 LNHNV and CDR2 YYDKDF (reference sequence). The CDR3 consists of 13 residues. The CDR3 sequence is CATSRDKQGVSFF. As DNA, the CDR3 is TGTGCCACCAGCAGAGATAAACAGGGGGTTAGTTTCTTC.